This TCR beta chain appears in the sequencing data of a study of T cell repertoires in cytomegalovirus infection. Across the study: A matching HLA type, together with CMV infection, was signaled by public TCR beta signatures.

The CDR3 is 12 amino acids. As concerns this clonotype: An end of the junction differs from the germline gene, which may be a read error.

TCRdb called the reads again in MiXCR, with one record for every CDR3 protein. Here the sample spans about 400,000 distinct CDR3 sequences, 15% to 20% being singletons. V is TRBV12-3 or TRBV12-4 and J is TRBJ2-7; unclear D gene. Sequenced input: PBMCs. This receptor was identified in a human donor in good health (CMV status not recorded). Some clones in this sample may be carry-over from other donors' samples. CDR3 coding DNA: TGTGCCAGCAGTTTGCCGCACTACCAGCAGTACTTC. This codes for CASSLPHYQQYF.